A selection of T cell receptor beta chains follows, all from one sample in a study of cytomegalovirus exposure and HLA in healthy donors. TCRdb's table, derived via immunoSEQ multiplex PCR, lists solely in-frame clones and lacks some. Of over 150,000 clones listed, roughly 70% were seen once; the top ten hold under 3.5%. Sequenced input: PBMCs. These TCRs come from a woman aged 25-40 years in good health and CMV-seronegative. Each CDR3 is given with its conserved first and last residue. The D gene is left open where the match is weak. Clone size is not always given. Where it is, it says once, few, many or a class for expanded clones.

clone_size,v_call,j_call,d_call,cdr3_aa,cdr3_nt
once,TRBV28,TRBJ1-2,NA,CASSLLRTAYGYTF,TGTGCCAGCAGTTTATTACGGACAGCTTATGGCTACACCTTC
NA,TRBV19,TRBJ2-6,TRBD1,CASSFRTGEAPGANVLTF,TGTGCCAGTAGTTTTAGGACAGGGGAAGCACCTGGGGCCAACGTCCTGACTTTC
NA,TRBV4-3,TRBJ1-1,NA,CASSQELRLNTEAFF,TGCGCCAGCAGCCAAGAGTTGCGGCTGAACACTGAAGCTTTCTTT
NA,TRBV9,TRBJ2-1,NA,CASSVVTSGYEQFF,TGTGCCAGCAGCGTAGTAACTAGTGGGTATGAGCAGTTCTTC
few,TRBV7-2,TRBJ1-2,TRBD1,CASSPGQGGWGYTF,TGTGCCAGCAGCCCCGGACAGGGAGGATGGGGCTACACCTTC
NA,TRBV28,TRBJ2-1,NA,CASSSQGTANYNEQFF,TGTGCCAGCAGTTCCCAGGGGACGGCGAATTACAATGAGCAGTTCTTC
few,TRBV28,TRBJ2-7,NA,CASSLTGVSYEQYF,TGTGCCAGCAGCCTGACGGGGGTCTCCTACGAGCAGTACTTC
once,TRBV6-1,TRBJ1-6,NA,CASSTTAGGNSPLHF,TGTGCCAGCAGTACCACTGCGGGAGGTAATTCACCCCTCCACTTT
NA,TRBV6-5,TRBJ2-5,TRBD1,CASSSDRGRWETQYF,TGTGCCAGCAGTTCCGACAGGGGGCGCTGGGAGACCCAGTACTTC
NA,TRBV6-1,TRBJ2-7,NA,CASSEALLAAYEQYF,TGTGCCAGCAGTGAAGCGCTGTTGGCGGCCTACGAGCAGTACTTC
NA,TRBV4-3,TRBJ2-3,NA,CASSQGSGVPDTQYF,TGCGCCAGCAGCCAAGGTTCGGGAGTCCCAGATACGCAGTATTTT
NA,TRBV28,TRBJ1-2,NA,CASKRESYGYTF,TGTGCCAGCAAGCGGGAGAGCTATGGCTACACCTTC
few,TRBV15,TRBJ2-5,TRBD2,CATSNPSGGSQETQYF,TGTGCCACCAGCAACCCTAGCGGGGGTAGCCAAGAGACCCAGTACTTC
NA,TRBV7-9,TRBJ2-5,NA,CASSNRGRETQYF,TGTGCCAGCAGCAATAGAGGTCGAGAGACCCAGTACTTC
NA,TRBV5-4,TRBJ1-1,NA,CASSLGGGTEAFF,TGTGCCAGCAGCTTGGGGGGGGGCACTGAAGCTTTCTTT
NA,TRBV29-1,TRBJ2-7,NA,CSVEGGGGGAYEQYF,TGCAGCGTTGAAGGCGGAGGGGGCGGTGCCTACGAGCAGTACTTC
NA,TRBV7-9,TRBJ2-5,NA,CASSLGSRTGPTAEGTQYF,TGTGCCAGCAGCTTAGGGTCTCGGACAGGCCCCACGGCGGAGGGGACCCAGTACTTC
once,TRBV15,TRBJ1-1,NA,CATSRQGTTEAFF,TGTGCCACCAGCAGACAGGGGACCACTGAAGCTTTCTTT
few,TRBV29-1,TRBJ1-5,NA,CSVEEREGQPQHF,TGCAGCGTTGAGGAGCGGGAAGGACAGCCCCAGCATTTT
NA,TRBV19,TRBJ1-3,NA,CASSTGFSGNTIYF,TGTGCCAGTAGCACAGGATTCTCTGGAAACACCATATATTTT
few,TRBV5-3,TRBJ1-3,NA,CARSCHMGLAGNTIYF,TGTGCCAGAAGCTGTCACATGGGGCTGGCTGGAAACACCATATATTTT
NA,TRBV14,TRBJ1-1,TRBD1,CASSQYVWRQGVKAFF,TGTGCCAGCAGCCAATACGTATGGCGACAGGGCGTGAAAGCTTTCTTT
NA,TRBV4-1,TRBJ2-7,NA,CASSGDSSYEQYF,TGCGCCAGCAGCGGTGACAGTTCCTACGAGCAGTACTTC
NA,TRBV27,TRBJ1-1,NA,CASSTRRGSTEAFF,TGTGCCAGCAGTACCCGACGGGGGAGCACTGAAGCTTTCTTT
NA,TRBV5-1,TRBJ2-3,NA,CASSLGTPGPDTQYF,TGCGCCAGCAGCTTGGGAACCCCAGGTCCAGATACGCAGTATTTT
once,TRBV7-2,TRBJ2-7,TRBD1,CASSLRDSFYEQYF,TGTGCCAGCAGCTTACGGGACAGTTTCTACGAGCAGTACTTC
once,TRBV29-1,TRBJ2-5,NA,CSVLLRETQYF,TGCAGCGTTCTACTTCGAGAGACCCAGTACTTC
NA,TRBV2,TRBJ1-1,NA,CASNSGKNTEAFF,TGTGCCAGCAACTCCGGGAAGAACACTGAAGCTTTCTTT
NA,TRBV18,TRBJ1-1,NA,CASSPRREGTEAFF,TGTGCCAGCTCACCACGCAGGGAGGGGACTGAAGCTTTCTTT
few,TRBV7-9,TRBJ1-5,NA,CASSFEGPQHF,TGTGCCAGCAGCTTCGAGGGGCCCCAGCATTTT
NA,TRBV28,TRBJ2-1,NA,CASSLLLGEQFF,TGTGCCAGCAGTTTACTTCTCGGTGAGCAGTTCTTC
NA,TRBV9,TRBJ2-3,TRBD2,CASSPRLAGGWTDTQYF,TGTGCCAGCAGCCCACGACTAGCGGGGGGCTGGACAGATACGCAGTATTTT
NA,TRBV28,TRBJ2-7,NA,CASRTGSGVEQYF,TGTGCCAGCAGGACGGGTTCGGGAGTCGAGCAGTACTTC
NA,TRBV19,TRBJ2-7,TRBD2,CASSLGGGGAYEQYF,TGTGCCAGTAGTTTGGGAGGCGGGGGTGCCTACGAGCAGTACTTC
NA,TRBV9,TRBJ2-3,NA,CASSPLSQMDTQYF,TGTGCCAGCAGCCCGCTGAGCCAAATGGATACGCAGTATTTT
NA,TRBV2,TRBJ1-5,NA,CASSSQGSSGQPQHF,TGTGCCAGCAGTTCCCAGGGGTCCTCAGGCCAGCCCCAGCATTTT
few,TRBV9,TRBJ1-2,NA,CASSPEMQGFYGYTF,TGTGCCAGCAGCCCCGAGATGCAGGGCTTCTATGGCTACACCTTC
once,TRBV19,TRBJ2-3,NA,CASSIETPDTQYF,TGTGCCAGTAGTATAGAAACACCAGATACGCAGTATTTT
NA,TRBV5-1,TRBJ2-2,TRBD1,CASSLAGTGENTGELFF,TGCGCCAGCAGCTTGGCGGGGACAGGGGAGAACACCGGGGAGCTGTTTTTT